A selection of T cell receptor beta chains follows, all from one sample in a study of blood T cell repertoires in COVID-19. The method was immunoSEQ multiplex PCR; TCRdb's version includes in-frame clones alone and lacks a portion of them. The sample consists of some 230,000 clones, 84% of them appearing once. Material for sequencing was peripheral blood. These TCRs come from a woman in her fifties or sixties with acute or convalescent COVID-19. Both conserved end residues are trimmed from each CDR3. Each record gives: J gene, CDR3 length, V gene, CDR3 protein.

TRBJ2-1,18,TRBV4-1,ASSQDSSGGAFISYNEQF
TRBJ1-6,14,TRBV6-1,ASSEVAGALNSPLH
TRBJ1-5,11,TRBV19,ASGGQANQPQH
TRBJ2-7,13,TRBV4-3,ASSQDGGGSYEQY
TRBJ1-2,9,TRBV19,ATLVGVLLT
TRBJ2-1,14,TRBV7-2,ASSLRSGGLYNEQF
TRBJ1-5,13,TRBV6-5,ASSLRTGGYQPQH
TRBJ2-5,13,TRBV5-4,ASSRTSGVQETQY
TRBJ1-2,11,TRBV7-9,ASAGTTEGGYT
TRBJ1-6,11,TRBV30,AWKRDTNSPLH
TRBJ2-1,12,TRBV7-3,ASSPRGTYNEQF
TRBJ1-6,13,TRBV28,ASSSGQGSNSPLH
TRBJ1-1,12,TRBV4-1,ASSQRQGITEAF
TRBJ1-2,10,TRBV29-1,SAEGASYGYT
TRBJ2-6,12,TRBV30,ASDRTGGANVLT
TRBJ2-7,11,TRBV2,ASSEGQHYEQY
TRBJ1-1,14,TRBV19,ASSHPGQGPNTEAF
TRBJ1-1,11,TRBV7-8,ASSADRATEAF
TRBJ1-5,15,TRBV6-2/TRBV6-3,ASSYGWRGNSNQPQH
TRBJ2-5,13,TRBV6-5,ASTTRRGRWETQY
TRBJ1-4,11,TRBV6-5,ASIRDRGEKLF
TRBJ1-1,13,TRBV4-2,ASSKEGGGSTEAF
TRBJ1-6,16,TRBV28,ASSPPTGGVTYNSPLH
TRBJ1-2,10,TRBV6-5,ASSVNGGGYT
TRBJ2-5,12,TRBV5-1,ASSLGLREETQY
TRBJ2-3,13,TRBV19,ASSMGRAVEDTQY